The T cell receptor beta chain under discussion was sequenced for a study of identical twins. CDR1 SEHNR and CDR2 FQNEAQ come from the germline V gene (reference sequence). This CDR3 comprises 14 residues. Trimming pared 2 bases from V and 6 bases from J, leaving 11 bases between. TCRdb itself ran the 5' RACE reads through MiXCR, one entry per CDR3 protein. The table records 1.5 million to 2 million distinct CDR3 sequences, about 30% of them present only once. This clonotype was obtained from a newborn girl in good health. The sequenced material came from cord blood. The chain is built from TRBV7-9 and TRBJ2-1; D is undetermined. This CDR3 reads CASSLTGVTNEQFF. The CDR3 region has the DNA TGTGCCAGCAGCTTAACTGGGGTTACCAATGAGCAGTTCTTC.